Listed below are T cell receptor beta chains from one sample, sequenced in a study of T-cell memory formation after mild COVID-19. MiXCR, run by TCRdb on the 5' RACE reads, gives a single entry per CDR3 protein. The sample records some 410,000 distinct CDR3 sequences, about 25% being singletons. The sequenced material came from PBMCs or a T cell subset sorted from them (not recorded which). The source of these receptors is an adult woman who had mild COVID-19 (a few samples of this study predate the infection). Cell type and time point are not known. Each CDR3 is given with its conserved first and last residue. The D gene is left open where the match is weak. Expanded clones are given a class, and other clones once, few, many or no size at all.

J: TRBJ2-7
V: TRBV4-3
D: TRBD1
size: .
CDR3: CASSHEQGYEQYF
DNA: TGCGCCAGCAGCCATGAACAGGGGTACGAGCAGTACTTC

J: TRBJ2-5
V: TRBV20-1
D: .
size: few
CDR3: CSARDVTQYF
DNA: TGCAGTGCTAGAGATGTCACCCAGTACTTC

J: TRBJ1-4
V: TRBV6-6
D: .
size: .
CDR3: CASSEDLSTNEKLFF
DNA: TGTGCCAGCAGTGAGGACCTCTCAACTAATGAAAAACTGTTTTTT

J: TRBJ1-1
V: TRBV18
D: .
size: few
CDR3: CASSPRSSGTEAFF
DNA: TGTGCCAGCTCACCTAGGTCCAGTGGGACTGAAGCTTTCTTT

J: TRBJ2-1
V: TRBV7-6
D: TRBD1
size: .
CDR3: CASSLGGTGRQFF
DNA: TGTGCCAGCAGCTTAGGTGGGACAGGGAGGCAGTTCTTC

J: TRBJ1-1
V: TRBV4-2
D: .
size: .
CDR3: CASSQARQPNTEAFF
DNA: TGTGCCAGCAGCCAAGCCCGACAGCCGAACACTGAAGCTTTCTTT

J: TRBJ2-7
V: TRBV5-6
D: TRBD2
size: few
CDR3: CASSQLTSPPYEQYF
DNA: TGTGCCAGCAGCCAACTGACTAGCCCTCCCTACGAGCAGTACTTC

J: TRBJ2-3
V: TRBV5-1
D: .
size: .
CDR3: CASSGGKENPTQYF
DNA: TGCGCCAGCAGCGGAGGGAAGGAAAACCCTACGCAGTATTTT

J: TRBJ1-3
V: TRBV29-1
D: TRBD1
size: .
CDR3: CSADRVGSGNTIYF
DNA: TGCAGCGCTGACAGGGTGGGTTCTGGAAACACCATATATTTT

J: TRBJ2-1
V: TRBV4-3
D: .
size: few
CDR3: CASSQLDREQFF
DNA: TGCGCCAGCAGCCAACTCGACAGGGAGCAGTTCTTC

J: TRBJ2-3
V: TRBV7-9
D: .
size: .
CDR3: CASSFEEEGADTQYF
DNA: TGTGCCAGCAGCTTCGAGGAAGAGGGCGCAGATACGCAGTATTTT

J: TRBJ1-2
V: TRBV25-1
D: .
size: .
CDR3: CASSEGGGYGYTF
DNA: TGTGCCAGCAGTGAAGGAGGGGGCTATGGCTACACCTTC

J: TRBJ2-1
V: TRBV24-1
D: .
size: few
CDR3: CATSDSTLSSYNEQFF
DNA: TGTGCCACCAGTGATTCGACGCTGAGCTCCTACAATGAGCAGTTCTTC

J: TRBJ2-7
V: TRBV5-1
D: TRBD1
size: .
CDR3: CASSSPETGGHEQYF
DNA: TGCGCCAGCAGCTCGCCTGAAACAGGGGGTCACGAGCAGTACTTC

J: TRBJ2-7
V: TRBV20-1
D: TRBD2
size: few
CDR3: CSATGTSAPYEQYF
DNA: TGCAGTGCTACTGGGACTAGCGCTCCCTACGAGCAGTACTTC

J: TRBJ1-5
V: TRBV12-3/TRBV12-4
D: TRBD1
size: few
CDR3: CASGDRGLQPQHF
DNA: TGTGCCAGCGGGGACAGGGGGCTTCAGCCCCAGCATTTT

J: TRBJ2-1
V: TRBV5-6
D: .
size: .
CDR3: CASSLGDPKEFF
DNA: TGTGCCAGCAGCTTGGGGGACCCCAAAGAGTTCTTC

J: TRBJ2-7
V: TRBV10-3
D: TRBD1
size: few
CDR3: CAIHDRASSSYEQYF
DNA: TGTGCCATCCATGACAGGGCCTCGAGCTCCTACGAGCAGTACTTC

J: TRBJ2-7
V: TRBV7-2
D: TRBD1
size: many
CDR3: CASGRGGSGNEQYF
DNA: TGTGCCAGCGGACGAGGGGGCTCGGGAAACGAGCAGTACTTC

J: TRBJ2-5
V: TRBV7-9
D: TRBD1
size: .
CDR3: CALAGGQADQETQYF
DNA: TGTGCCTTAGCAGGGGGACAGGCCGATCAAGAGACCCAGTACTTC

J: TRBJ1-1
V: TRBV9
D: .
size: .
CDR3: CASNNPEGYMNTEAFF
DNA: TGTGCCAGCAACAATCCGGAGGGATACATGAACACTGAAGCTTTCTTT

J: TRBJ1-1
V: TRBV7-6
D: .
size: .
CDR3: CASSAVGGVNTEAFF
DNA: TGTGCCAGCAGCGCGGTCGGGGGCGTGAACACTGAAGCTTTCTTT

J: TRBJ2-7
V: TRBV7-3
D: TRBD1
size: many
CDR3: CASSFGQGPYEQYF
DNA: TGTGCCAGCAGCTTCGGACAGGGCCCCTACGAGCAGTACTTC

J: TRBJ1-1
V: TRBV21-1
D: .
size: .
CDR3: CASSSTGGEAFF
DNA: TGTGCCAGCAGCAGCACAGGGGGTGAAGCTTTCTTT

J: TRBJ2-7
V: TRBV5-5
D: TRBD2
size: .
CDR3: CASSINLLAGTYEQYF
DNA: TGTGCCAGCAGCATCAACTTACTAGCGGGGACGTACGAGCAGTACTTC

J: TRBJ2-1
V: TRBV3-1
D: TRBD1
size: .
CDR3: CASGPGQGRHEQFF
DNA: TGTGCCAGCGGACCGGGACAGGGTCGCCATGAGCAGTTCTTC

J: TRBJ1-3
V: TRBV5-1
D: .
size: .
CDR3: CASSLGPAGNTIYF
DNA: TGCGCCAGCAGCTTGGGGCCAGCCGGAAACACCATATATTTT

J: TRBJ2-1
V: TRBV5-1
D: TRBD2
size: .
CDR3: CASSLVPSGAYNEQFF
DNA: TGCGCCAGCAGCTTGGTTCCTAGCGGGGCGTACAATGAGCAGTTCTTC

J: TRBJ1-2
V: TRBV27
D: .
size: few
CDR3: CASAFRQQRGYTF
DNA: TGTGCCAGCGCCTTCCGGCAACAGAGGGGCTACACCTTC

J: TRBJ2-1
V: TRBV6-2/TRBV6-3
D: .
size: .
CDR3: CASSYSKVGILNEQFF
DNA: TGTGCCAGCAGTTACTCGAAGGTGGGCATTTTGAATGAGCAGTTCTTC

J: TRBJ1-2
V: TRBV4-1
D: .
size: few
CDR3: CASRGMRGAGYTF
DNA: TGCGCCAGCAGGGGGATGAGGGGGGCTGGCTACACCTTC

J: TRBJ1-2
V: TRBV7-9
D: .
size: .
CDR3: CASSRSWGFHYGYTF
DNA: TGTGCCAGCAGCCGCTCTTGGGGGTTCCACTATGGCTACACCTTC

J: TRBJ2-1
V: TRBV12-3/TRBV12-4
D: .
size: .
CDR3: CASTLAGKGQFF
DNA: TGTGCCAGCACCTTAGCAGGGAAAGGGCAGTTCTTC

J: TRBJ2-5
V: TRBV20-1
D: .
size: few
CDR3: CSASHTGKQETQYF
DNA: TGCAGTGCTAGCCACACAGGGAAGCAAGAGACCCAGTACTTC

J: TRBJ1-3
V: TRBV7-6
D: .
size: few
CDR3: CASSIGQSRNTIYF
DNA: TGTGCCAGCAGCATAGGACAGAGTAGAAACACCATATATTTT

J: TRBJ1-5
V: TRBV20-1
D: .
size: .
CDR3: CSARQENQPQHF
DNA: TGCAGTGCGAGACAGGAGAATCAGCCCCAGCATTTT

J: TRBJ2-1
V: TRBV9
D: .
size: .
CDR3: CASSVGGMSYNEQFF
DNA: TGTGCCAGCAGCGTAGGGGGAATGAGTTACAATGAGCAGTTCTTC

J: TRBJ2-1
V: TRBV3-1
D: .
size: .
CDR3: CASSRTGLYNEQFF
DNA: TGTGCCAGCAGTAGGACGGGGCTCTACAATGAGCAGTTCTTC

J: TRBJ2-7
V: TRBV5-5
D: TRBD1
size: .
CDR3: CASSREWDRVLDEQYF
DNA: TGTGCCAGCAGCAGAGAATGGGACAGGGTTCTGGACGAGCAGTACTTC

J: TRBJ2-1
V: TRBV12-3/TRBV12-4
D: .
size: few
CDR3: CASSLSGGLTYNEQFF
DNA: TGTGCCAGCAGTTTATCCGGGGGGCTAACCTACAATGAGCAGTTCTTC

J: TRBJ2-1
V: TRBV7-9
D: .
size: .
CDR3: CASSRYSTLGNEQFF
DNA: TGTGCCAGCAGCCGATACTCCACCCTGGGCAATGAGCAGTTCTTC

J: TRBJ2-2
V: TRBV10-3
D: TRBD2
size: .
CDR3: CAITGGTGELFF
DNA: TGTGCCATCACGGGGGGAACCGGGGAGCTGTTTTTT

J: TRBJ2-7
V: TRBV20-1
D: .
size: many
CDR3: CSPGTPYEQYF
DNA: TGCAGCCCCGGGACCCCCTACGAGCAGTACTTC

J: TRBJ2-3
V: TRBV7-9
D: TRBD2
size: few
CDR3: CASSLAPGLAITDTQYF
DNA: TGTGCCAGCAGCTTAGCACCGGGACTAGCAATTACAGATACGCAGTATTTT

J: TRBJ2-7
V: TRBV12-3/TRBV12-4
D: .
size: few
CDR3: CASSLFRYEQYF
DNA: TGTGCCAGCAGTTTATTCCGCTACGAGCAGTACTTC

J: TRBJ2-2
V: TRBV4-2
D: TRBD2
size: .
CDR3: CASSQGSGRAF
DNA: TGTGCCAGCAGCCAGGGTAGCGGGAGGGCGTTT

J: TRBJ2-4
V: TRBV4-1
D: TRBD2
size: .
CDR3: CASSQEWSGTSGGLRHIQYF
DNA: TGCGCCAGCAGCCAAGAGTGGTCGGGGACTAGCGGGGGGCTTAGGCACATTCAGTACTTC

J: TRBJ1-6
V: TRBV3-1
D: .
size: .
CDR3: CASSPKIWRNPVDNSPLHF
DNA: TGTGCCAGCAGCCCTAAGATATGGAGGAACCCGGTAGATAATTCACCCCTCCACTTT

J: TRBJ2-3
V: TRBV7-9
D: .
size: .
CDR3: CASSLFTGSDTQYF
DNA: TGTGCCAGCAGCCTATTTACAGGGTCCGATACGCAGTATTTT

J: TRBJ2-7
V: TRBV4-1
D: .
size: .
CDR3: CASSQEWTFYEQYF
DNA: TGCGCCAGCAGCCAAGAATGGACTTTCTACGAGCAGTACTTC

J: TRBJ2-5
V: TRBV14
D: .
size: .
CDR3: CASSQGVRRAQETQYF
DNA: TGTGCCAGCAGCCAAGGGGTACGGCGGGCTCAAGAGACCCAGTACTTC

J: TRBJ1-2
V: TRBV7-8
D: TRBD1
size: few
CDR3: CASSERNRGGGYTF
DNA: TGTGCCAGCAGCGAAAGGAACAGGGGCGGCGGCTACACCTTC

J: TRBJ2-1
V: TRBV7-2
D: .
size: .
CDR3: CASSLELAQGEQFF
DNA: TGTGCCAGCAGCTTGGAGCTAGCCCAGGGGGAGCAGTTCTTC

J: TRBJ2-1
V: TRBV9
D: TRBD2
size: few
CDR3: CASSAPGLGNEQFF
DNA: TGTGCCAGCAGCGCCCCCGGACTAGGCAATGAGCAGTTCTTC